The rows below give T cell receptor beta chains drawn from one sample of a study of shared clonotypes between healthy human individuals. Clones were read by immunoSEQ multiplex PCR, and TCRdb kept only the in-frame ones, dropping some. The profile shows over 2,000,000 clones, 93% of them singletons. The material sequenced was naive CD8+ T cells from PBMCs. These receptors were taken from a man aged 18 to 35 in good health. Some clones in this sample may be carry-over from other donors' samples. CDR3s include the opening cysteine and the closing phenylalanine or tryptophan. A D gene is named only where the DNA matches it firmly. Clone size is shown for a subset of rows, as once, few, many or a class of expanded clone.

14,NA,TRBV7-9,TRBJ2-7,NA,TGTGCCAGCAGCTTAGGAACGGTTACCTACGAGCAGTACTTC,CASSLGTVTYEQYF
16,NA,TRBV11-2,TRBJ2-1,TRBD1,TGTGCCAGCAGCTTGGTCCCGGGACAGGGTGACAGTGAGCAGTTCTTC,CASSLVPGQGDSEQFF
15,NA,TRBV7-9,TRBJ2-1,TRBD1,TGTGCCAGCAGCAGTCCGGGACAGGGTTACAATGAGCAGTTCTTC,CASSSPGQGYNEQFF
17,NA,TRBV15,TRBJ1-1,NA,TGTGCCACCAGCAGCGGACTCGGGATAAAATCGAACACTGAAGCTTTCTTT,CATSSGLGIKSNTEAFF
13,few,TRBV7-9,TRBJ1-2,NA,TGTGCCAGCAGCTTAGGAGGAAACTATGGCTACACCTTC,CASSLGGNYGYTF
15,NA,TRBV18,TRBJ1-4,NA,TGTGCCAGCTCACCGTCGAGGGCAACTAATGAAAAACTGTTTTTT,CASSPSRATNEKLFF
18,NA,TRBV6-1,TRBJ1-4,NA,TGTGCCAGCAGTGAAAGGGGGGCAGGTCCCGGGACTAATGAAAAACTGTTTTTT,CASSERGAGPGTNEKLFF
13,NA,TRBV6-5,TRBJ2-2,NA,TGTGCCAGCAGTTACCGGGTGACCGGGGAGCTGTTTTTT,CASSYRVTGELFF
16,NA,TRBV19,TRBJ2-3,TRBD2,TGTGCCAGTAGTATAGATAGCGGGTTAGGCACAGATACGCAGTATTTT,CASSIDSGLGTDTQYF
14,NA,TRBV19,TRBJ2-7,NA,TGTGCCAGTAGTATAGATGATGAGACTCTCGAGCAGTACTTC,CASSIDDETLEQYF
14,NA,TRBV6-5,TRBJ1-4,NA,TGTGCCAGCAGTTACGGAGAGGGTTGGGAAAAACTGTTTTTT,CASSYGEGWEKLFF
16,NA,TRBV19,TRBJ2-1,TRBD2,TGTGCCAGTAGTATTCTAGCGGGAGAGGGATACAATGAGCAGTTCTTC,CASSILAGEGYNEQFF
16,NA,TRBV9,TRBJ2-5,NA,TGTGCCAGCAGCGTAGGGGGTAGCGGTGGGGAAGAGACCCAGTACTTC,CASSVGGSGGEETQYF
15,NA,TRBV9,TRBJ2-1,TRBD2,TGTGCCAGCAGCGTAGGGACTAGCGGATACAATGAGCAGTTCTTC,CASSVGTSGYNEQFF
15,NA,TRBV10-1,TRBJ2-2,NA,TGCGCCAGCAGTGAGTCGGCAGGGAAAACCGGGGAGCTGTTTTTT,CASSESAGKTGELFF
15,NA,TRBV6-1,TRBJ2-5,NA,TGTGCCAGCAGTGAAGAGGGGCGGCCCCAAGAGACCCAGTACTTC,CASSEEGRPQETQYF
11,few,TRBV28,TRBJ1-1,NA,TGTGCCACCGACGGGAACACTGAAGCTTTCTTT,CATDGNTEAFF
13,NA,TRBV4-3,TRBJ2-7,NA,TGCGCCAGCAGCCAAGGGCTGAACTACGAGCAGTACTTC,CASSQGLNYEQYF
15,NA,TRBV7-9,TRBJ2-1,NA,TGTGCCAGCCGCCCAGCAGTGGGAACAAGGAATGAGCAGTTCTTC,CASRPAVGTRNEQFF
14,NA,TRBV7-8,TRBJ2-7,TRBD1,TGTGCCAGCAGCTTCGACAGGGGTCACTACGAGCAGTACTTC,CASSFDRGHYEQYF
16,NA,TRBV4-1,TRBJ2-7,TRBD2,TGCGCCAGCAGCCAAGGCCTAGCGGGGCGCTCCTACGAGCAGTACTTC,CASSQGLAGRSYEQYF
11,NA,TRBV7-9,TRBJ2-1,NA,TGTGCCAGCAGCCCTTCCTATGAGCAGTTCTTC,CASSPSYEQFF
15,NA,TRBV5-1,TRBJ2-5,TRBD1,TGCGCCAGCAGCTTGGGGACAGGTTACCAAGAGACCCAGTACTTC,CASSLGTGYQETQYF
11,NA,TRBV10-3,TRBJ1-1,NA,TGTGCCATCAGTACTCAGGGAGGAGCTTTCTTT,CAISTQGGAFF
15,NA,TRBV7-8,TRBJ2-3,NA,TGTGCCAGCAGCTTGAGGCCTAGCGGCACAGATACGCAGTATTTT,CASSLRPSGTDTQYF
14,NA,TRBV27,TRBJ1-4,NA,TGTGCCAGCAGTTTATCTGGGGGGTTTGAAAAACTGTTTTTT,CASSLSGGFEKLFF
10,NA,TRBV11-3,TRBJ2-2,NA,TGTGCCAGCAGCTTAAGGGAGCTGTTTTTT,CASSLRELFF
12,NA,TRBV29-1,TRBJ2-3,NA,TGCAGCGTTACGGGGGGCACAGATACGCAGTATTTT,CSVTGGTDTQYF
15,once,TRBV4-1,TRBJ1-1,NA,TGCGCCAGCAGATCGAGATCCTCCGGGAACACTGAAGCTTTCTTT,CASRSRSSGNTEAFF
17,once,TRBV6-4,TRBJ2-1,TRBD2,TGTGCCAGCAGTGACCCGATCCTAGCGGGCCGCGACAATGAGCAGTTCTTC,CASSDPILAGRDNEQFF
12,once,TRBV7-2,TRBJ2-5,NA,TGTGCCAGCAGCCCAAAAAGCCAGACCCAGTACTTC,CASSPKSQTQYF
14,NA,TRBV11-2,TRBJ2-7,TRBD1,TGTGCCAGCAGCACCCGACAGGGGAACTACGAGCAGTACTTC,CASSTRQGNYEQYF
16,NA,TRBV27,TRBJ2-3,TRBD2,TGTGCCAGCAGTTTACTTGCGGGAGGGAGCACAGATACGCAGTATTTT,CASSLLAGGSTDTQYF
14,NA,TRBV28,TRBJ1-5,NA,TGTGCCAGCAGTTTCGGCAGGGGTAATCAGCCCCAGCATTTT,CASSFGRGNQPQHF
18,NA,TRBV28,TRBJ1-4,TRBD1,TGTGCCAGCAGGGTCGGACAGGGGAAATTTGCAACTAATGAAAAACTGTTTTTT,CASRVGQGKFATNEKLFF
15,NA,TRBV29-1,TRBJ2-1,TRBD2,TGCAGCGTGGACGGACTAGCGGAGACCTACAATGAGCAGTTCTTC,CSVDGLAETYNEQFF
14,NA,TRBV28,TRBJ2-5,NA,TGTGCCAGCAGTTTGCCGAACGGAAAAGAGACCCAGTACTTC,CASSLPNGKETQYF
15,NA,TRBV9,TRBJ2-1,NA,TGTGCCAGCAGCGTAGAGGGACTTAACTACAATGAGCAGTTCTTC,CASSVEGLNYNEQFF
13,NA,TRBV10-1,TRBJ2-7,NA,TGCGCCAGCAGTGAGTCGGATCCCTACGAGCAGTACTTC,CASSESDPYEQYF
14,NA,TRBV7-6,TRBJ2-7,TRBD1,TGTGCCAGCAGCTTCCGGGACAGAAAATACGAGCAGTACTTC,CASSFRDRKYEQYF
15,NA,TRBV9,TRBJ1-3,NA,TGTGCCAGCAGCGTAAGGGGGGCTAATGGAAACACCATATATTTT,CASSVRGANGNTIYF
14,NA,TRBV30,TRBJ1-1,NA,TGTGCCTGGAGTGTGGCGGGGGGGAACACTGAAGCTTTCTTT,CAWSVAGGNTEAFF
16,once,TRBV10-3,TRBJ2-3,TRBD2,TGTGCCATCAGGACGGGACTAGCGGGATTATCAGATACGCAGTATTTT,CAIRTGLAGLSDTQYF
16,NA,TRBV7-3,TRBJ2-7,TRBD2,TGTGCCAGCAGCTTATTGGCGGGAGGTAGCGCCTACGAGCAGTACTTC,CASSLLAGGSAYEQYF
18,NA,TRBV9,TRBJ2-1,TRBD2,TGTGCCAGCAGCCCACAAAGGGGACTAGCGGGACAATACAATGAGCAGTTCTTC,CASSPQRGLAGQYNEQFF
14,NA,TRBV28,TRBJ1-1,NA,TGTGCCAGCAGCCCCTTGGGGGGAGGGTCTGAAGCTTTCTTT,CASSPLGGGSEAFF
14,NA,TRBV30,TRBJ2-3,TRBD2,TGTGCCTGGGCCCAGCGGGAAAGCACAGATACGCAGTATTTT,CAWAQRESTDTQYF
13,once,TRBV10-3,TRBJ2-1,NA,TGTGCCATAAAAACCCTGGCGAACAATGAGCAGTTCTTC,CAIKTLANNEQFF
14,NA,TRBV5-6,TRBJ2-4,NA,TGTGCCAGCAGCTTGGATGGACAGCAAAACATTCAGTACTTC,CASSLDGQQNIQYF
11,NA,TRBV20-1,TRBJ1-2,NA,TGCAGTGCTAGTACAACAGGCGAGCACACCTTC,CSASTTGEHTF
12,NA,TRBV7-9,TRBJ2-2,NA,TGTGCCAGCAGCTTTGGAGTCGGGGAGCTGTTTTTT,CASSFGVGELFF
14,NA,TRBV19,TRBJ1-5,TRBD1,TGTGCCAGTAGTAGAGGGGACAGAAATCAGCCCCAGCATTTT,CASSRGDRNQPQHF
16,NA,TRBV2,TRBJ1-5,TRBD1,TGTGCCAGCACCAGAGAGGCAGGGGGGGTTGGTCAGCCCCAGCATTTT,CASTREAGGVGQPQHF
18,NA,TRBV6-1,TRBJ2-4,NA,TGTGCCAGCAGTGAATTACCGGACAGAGTAATAGCCAAAAACATTCAGTACTTC,CASSELPDRVIAKNIQYF
16,once,TRBV6-6,TRBJ2-7,TRBD2,TGTGCCAGCAGTCCTCCGGGACTAGGTCAAGTCTACGAGCAGTACTTC,CASSPPGLGQVYEQYF
15,once,TRBV2,TRBJ1-4,TRBD1,TGTGCCAGCAGCGCGGACAGGACAACTAATGAAAAACTGTTTTTT,CASSADRTTNEKLFF
13,once,TRBV5-4,TRBJ2-5,NA,TGTGCCAGCAGCCCAGGGGTCGGAGAGACCCAGTACTTC,CASSPGVGETQYF
14,once,TRBV7-9,TRBJ1-2,NA,TGTGCCAGCAGCCCCAGCGGGGGGGTTCATGGCTACACCTTC,CASSPSGGVHGYTF
14,NA,TRBV5-1,TRBJ1-4,TRBD1,TGCGCCAGCAGCCTCAGGGGGCTTAGGGAAAAACTGTTTTTT,CASSLRGLREKLFF